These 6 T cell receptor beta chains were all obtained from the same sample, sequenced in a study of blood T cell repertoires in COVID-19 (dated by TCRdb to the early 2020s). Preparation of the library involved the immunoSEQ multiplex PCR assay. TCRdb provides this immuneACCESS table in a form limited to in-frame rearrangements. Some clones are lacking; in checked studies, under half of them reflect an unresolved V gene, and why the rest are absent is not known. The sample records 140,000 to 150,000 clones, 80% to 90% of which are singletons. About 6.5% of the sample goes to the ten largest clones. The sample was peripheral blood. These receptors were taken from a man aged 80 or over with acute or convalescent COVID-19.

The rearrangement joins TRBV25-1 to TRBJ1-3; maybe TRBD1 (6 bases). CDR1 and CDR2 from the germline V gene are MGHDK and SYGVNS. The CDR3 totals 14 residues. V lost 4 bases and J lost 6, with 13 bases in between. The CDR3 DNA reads TGTGCCAGCAGTGCGCATCGGGGGGCAAACACCATATATTTT. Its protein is CASSAHRGANTIYF.

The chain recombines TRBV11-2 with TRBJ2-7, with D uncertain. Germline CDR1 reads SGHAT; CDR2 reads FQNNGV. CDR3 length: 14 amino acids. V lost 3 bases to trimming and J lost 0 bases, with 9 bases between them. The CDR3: CASSFTRSSYEQYF. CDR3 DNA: TGTGCCAGCAGCTTTACACGGAGCTCCTACGAGCAGTACTTC.

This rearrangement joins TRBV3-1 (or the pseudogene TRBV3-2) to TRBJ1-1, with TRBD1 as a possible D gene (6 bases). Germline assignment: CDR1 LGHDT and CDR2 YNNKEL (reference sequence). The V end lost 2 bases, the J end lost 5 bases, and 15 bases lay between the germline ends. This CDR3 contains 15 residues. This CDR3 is CASSQQGTRGTEAFF. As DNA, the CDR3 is TGTGCCAGCAGCCAACAGGGGACCAGGGGAACTGAAGCTTTCTTT.

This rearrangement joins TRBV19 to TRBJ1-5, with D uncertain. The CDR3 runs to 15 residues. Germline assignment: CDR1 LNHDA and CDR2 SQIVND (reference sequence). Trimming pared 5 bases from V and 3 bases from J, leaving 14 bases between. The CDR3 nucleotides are TGTGCCAGTAGTTACGCTACGGGGAACAATCAGCCCCAGCATTTT. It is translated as CASSYATGNNQPQHF. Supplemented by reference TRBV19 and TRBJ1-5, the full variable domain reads DGGITQSPKYLFRKEGQNVTLSCEQNLNHDAMYWYRQDPGQGLRLIYYSQIVNDFQKGDIAEGYSVSREKKESFPLTVTSAQKNPTAFYLCASSYATGNNQPQHFGDGTRLSIL.

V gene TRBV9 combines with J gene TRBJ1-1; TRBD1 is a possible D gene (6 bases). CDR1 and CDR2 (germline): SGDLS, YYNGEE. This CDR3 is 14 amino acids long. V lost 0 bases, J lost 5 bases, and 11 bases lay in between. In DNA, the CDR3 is TGTGCCAGCAGCGTAGCTATCACAGGGACTGAAGCTTTCTTT. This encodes CASSVAITGTEAFF.

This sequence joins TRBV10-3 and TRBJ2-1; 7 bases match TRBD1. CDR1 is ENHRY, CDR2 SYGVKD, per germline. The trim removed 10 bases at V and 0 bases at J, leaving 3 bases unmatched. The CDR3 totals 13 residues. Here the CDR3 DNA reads TGTGCCACGGGGACAGACTCCTACAATGAGCAGTTCTTC. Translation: CATGTDSYNEQFF.